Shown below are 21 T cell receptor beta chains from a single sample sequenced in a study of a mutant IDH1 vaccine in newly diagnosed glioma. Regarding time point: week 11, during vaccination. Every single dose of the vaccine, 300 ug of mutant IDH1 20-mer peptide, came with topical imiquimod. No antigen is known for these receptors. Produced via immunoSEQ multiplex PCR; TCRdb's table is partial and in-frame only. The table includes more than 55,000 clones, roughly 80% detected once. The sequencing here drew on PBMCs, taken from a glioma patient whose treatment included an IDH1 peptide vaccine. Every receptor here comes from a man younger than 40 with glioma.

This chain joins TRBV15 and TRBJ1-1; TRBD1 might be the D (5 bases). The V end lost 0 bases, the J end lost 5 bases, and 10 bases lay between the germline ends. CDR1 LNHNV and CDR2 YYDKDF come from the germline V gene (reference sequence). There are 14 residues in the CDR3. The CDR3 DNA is TGTGCCACCAGCAGAGAAGGAGGGGAAACTGAAGCTTTCTTT. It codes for CATSREGGETEAFF.

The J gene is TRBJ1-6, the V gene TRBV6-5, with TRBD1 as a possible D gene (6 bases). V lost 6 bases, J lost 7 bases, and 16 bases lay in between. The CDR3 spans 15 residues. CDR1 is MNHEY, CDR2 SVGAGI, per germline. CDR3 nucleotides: TGTGCCAGCAGCCGCTCCGGGGACAAGAATTCACCCCTCCACTTT. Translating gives CASSRSGDKNSPLHF.

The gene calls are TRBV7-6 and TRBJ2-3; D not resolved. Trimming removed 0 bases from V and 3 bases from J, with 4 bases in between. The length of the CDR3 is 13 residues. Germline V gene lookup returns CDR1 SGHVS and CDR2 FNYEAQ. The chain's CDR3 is CASSLALTDTQYF. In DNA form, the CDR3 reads TGTGCCAGCAGCTTAGCGCTGACAGATACGCAGTATTTT. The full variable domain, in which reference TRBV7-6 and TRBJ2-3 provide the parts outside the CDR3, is GAGVSQSPRYKVTKRGQDVALRCDPISGHVSLYWYRQALGQGPEFLTYFNYEAQQDKSGLPNDRFSAERPEGSISTLTIQRTEQRDSAMYRCASSLALTDTQYFGPGTRLTVL.

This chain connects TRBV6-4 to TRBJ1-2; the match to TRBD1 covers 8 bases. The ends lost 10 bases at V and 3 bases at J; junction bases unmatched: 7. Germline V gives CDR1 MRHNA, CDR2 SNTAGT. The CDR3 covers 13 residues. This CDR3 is CATPKTGDYGYTF. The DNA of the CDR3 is TGTGCCACTCCAAAGACAGGGGACTATGGCTACACCTTC.

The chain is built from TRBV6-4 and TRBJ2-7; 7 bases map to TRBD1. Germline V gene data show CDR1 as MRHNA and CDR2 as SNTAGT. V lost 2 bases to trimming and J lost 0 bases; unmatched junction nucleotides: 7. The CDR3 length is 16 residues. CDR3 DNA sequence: TGTGCCAGCAGTGACCAGGACAGGCTATACTCCTACGAGCAGTACTTC. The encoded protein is CASSDQDRLYSYEQYF.

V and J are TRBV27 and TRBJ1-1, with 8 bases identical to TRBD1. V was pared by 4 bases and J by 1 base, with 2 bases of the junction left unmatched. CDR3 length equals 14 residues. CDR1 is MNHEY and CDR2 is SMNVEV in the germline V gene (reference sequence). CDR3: CASSYQGANTEAFF. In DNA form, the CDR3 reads TGTGCCAGCAGTTATCAGGGGGCGAACACTGAAGCTTTCTTT.

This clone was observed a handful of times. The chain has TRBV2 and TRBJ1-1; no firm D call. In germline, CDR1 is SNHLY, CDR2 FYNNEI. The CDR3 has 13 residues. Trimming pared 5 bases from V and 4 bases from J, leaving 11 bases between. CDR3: CASSSETLTEAFF. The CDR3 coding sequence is TGTGCCAGCAGTTCAGAAACTCTCACTGAAGCTTTCTTT.

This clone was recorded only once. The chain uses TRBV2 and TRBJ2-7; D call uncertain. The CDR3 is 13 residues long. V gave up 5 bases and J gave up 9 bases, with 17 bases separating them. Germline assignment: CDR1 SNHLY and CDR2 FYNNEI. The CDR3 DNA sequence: TGTGCCAGCAGTTCCGGGCCGTACTTACGGCAGTACTTC. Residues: CASSSGPYLRQYF.

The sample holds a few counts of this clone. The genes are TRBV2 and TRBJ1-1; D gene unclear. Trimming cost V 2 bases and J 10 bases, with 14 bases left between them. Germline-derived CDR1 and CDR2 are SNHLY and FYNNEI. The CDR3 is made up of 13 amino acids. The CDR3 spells CASSESEELGAFF. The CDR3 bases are TGTGCCAGCAGTGAATCCGAAGAGCTGGGAGCTTTCTTT.

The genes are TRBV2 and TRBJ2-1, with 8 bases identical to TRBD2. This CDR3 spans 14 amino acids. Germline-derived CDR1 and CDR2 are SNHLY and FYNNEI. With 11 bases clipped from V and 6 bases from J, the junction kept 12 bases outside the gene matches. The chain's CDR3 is CACVGLGGFNEQFF. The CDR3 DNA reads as TGTGCCTGTGTGGGACTAGGGGGATTCAATGAGCAGTTCTTC.

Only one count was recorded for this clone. In DNA, the CDR3 is TGTGCCAGTAGTATGGCGGCCCTTAGCACAGATACGCAGTATTTT. Translating gives CASSMAALSTDTQYF. J is TRBJ2-3 and V is TRBV19; D gene unclear. The CDR3 covers 15 residues. The germline gives CDR1 LNHDA, CDR2 SQIVND (reference sequence). The germline V and J ends were trimmed by 3 bases and 0 bases, with 10 bases remaining between them.

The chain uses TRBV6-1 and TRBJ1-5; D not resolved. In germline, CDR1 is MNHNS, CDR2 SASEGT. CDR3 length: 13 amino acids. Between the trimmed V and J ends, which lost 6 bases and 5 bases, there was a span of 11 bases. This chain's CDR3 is CASRLFRDQPQHF. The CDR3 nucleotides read TGTGCCAGCAGGCTATTTCGTGATCAGCCCCAGCATTTT.

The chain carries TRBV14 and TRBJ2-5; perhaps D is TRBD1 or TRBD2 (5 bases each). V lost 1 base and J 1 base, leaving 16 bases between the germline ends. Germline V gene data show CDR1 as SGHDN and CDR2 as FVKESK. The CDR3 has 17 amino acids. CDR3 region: CASSQGVLVGPQETQYF. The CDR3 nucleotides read TGTGCCAGCAGCCAAGGGGTACTCGTGGGACCCCAAGAGACCCAGTACTTC.

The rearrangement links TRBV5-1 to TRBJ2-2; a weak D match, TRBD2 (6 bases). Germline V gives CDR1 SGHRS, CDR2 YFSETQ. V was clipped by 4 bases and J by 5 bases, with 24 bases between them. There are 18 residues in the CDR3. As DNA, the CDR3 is TGCGCCAGCAGCGCGGGACGGCTAGTGGGAGTTGGGACCGGGGAGCTGTTTTTT. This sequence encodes CASSAGRLVGVGTGELFF.

Written as DNA, the CDR3 is TGCGCCAGCAGCTCACAGATGGGGCAGTTCTTC. Translating it yields CASSSQMGQFF. The J gene is TRBJ2-1, the V gene TRBV5-1; no firm D call. Trimming took 3 bases from V and 12 from J, leaving 10 bases between them. This CDR3 has 11 residues. From germline, CDR1 is SGHRS and CDR2 YFSETQ.

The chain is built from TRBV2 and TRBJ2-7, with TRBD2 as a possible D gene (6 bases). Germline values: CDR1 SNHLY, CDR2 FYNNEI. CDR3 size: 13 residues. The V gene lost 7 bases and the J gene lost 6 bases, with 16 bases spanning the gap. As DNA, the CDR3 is TGTGCCAGCATTGGGGATCTGGGGGGCGAGCAGTACTTC. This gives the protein CASIGDLGGEQYF.

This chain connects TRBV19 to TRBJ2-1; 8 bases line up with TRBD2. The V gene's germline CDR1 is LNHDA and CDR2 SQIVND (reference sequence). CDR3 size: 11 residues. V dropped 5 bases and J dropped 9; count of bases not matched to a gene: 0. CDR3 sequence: CASSREGEQFF. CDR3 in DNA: TGTGCCAGTAGTCGGGAGGGTGAGCAGTTCTTC.

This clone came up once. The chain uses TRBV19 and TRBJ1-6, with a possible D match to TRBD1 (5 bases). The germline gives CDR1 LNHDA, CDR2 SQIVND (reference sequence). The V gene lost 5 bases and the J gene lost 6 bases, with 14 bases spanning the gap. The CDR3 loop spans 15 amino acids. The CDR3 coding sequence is TGTGCCAGTAGTGTACGCTCCGGGGGTAATTCACCCCTCCACTTT. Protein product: CASSVRSGGNSPLHF.

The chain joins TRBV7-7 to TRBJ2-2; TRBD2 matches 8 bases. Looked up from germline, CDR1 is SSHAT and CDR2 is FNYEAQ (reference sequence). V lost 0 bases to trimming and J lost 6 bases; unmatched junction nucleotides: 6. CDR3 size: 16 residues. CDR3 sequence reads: CASSLAAAGVPGELFF. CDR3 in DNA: TGTGCCAGCAGCTTAGCAGCAGCGGGAGTTCCCGGGGAGCTGTTTTTT.

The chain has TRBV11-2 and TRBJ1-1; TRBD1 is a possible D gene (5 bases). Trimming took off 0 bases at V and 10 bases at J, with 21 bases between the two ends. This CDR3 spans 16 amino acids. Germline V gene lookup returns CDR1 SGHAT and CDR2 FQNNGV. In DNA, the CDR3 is TGTGCCAGCAGCTTAGAGGGGGGACGGGGATTAAGGGGAGCTTTCTTT. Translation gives CASSLEGGRGLRGAFF.

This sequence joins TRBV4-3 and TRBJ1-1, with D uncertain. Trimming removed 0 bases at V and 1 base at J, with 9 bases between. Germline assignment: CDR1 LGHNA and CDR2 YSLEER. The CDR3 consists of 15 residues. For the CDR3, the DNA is TGCGCCAGCAGCCAAGAATGGAGGCGGAACACTGAAGCTTTCTTT. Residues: CASSQEWRRNTEAFF.